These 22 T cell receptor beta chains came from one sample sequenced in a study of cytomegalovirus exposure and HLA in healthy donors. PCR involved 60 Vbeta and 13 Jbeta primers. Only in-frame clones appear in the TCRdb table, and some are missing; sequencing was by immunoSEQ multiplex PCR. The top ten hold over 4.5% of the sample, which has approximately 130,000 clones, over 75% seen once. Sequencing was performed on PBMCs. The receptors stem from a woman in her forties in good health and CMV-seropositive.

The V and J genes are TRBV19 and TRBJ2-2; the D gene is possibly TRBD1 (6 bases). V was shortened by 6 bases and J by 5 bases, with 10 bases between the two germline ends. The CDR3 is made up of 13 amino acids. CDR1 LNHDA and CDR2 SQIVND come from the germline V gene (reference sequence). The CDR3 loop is CASSHTGTGELFF. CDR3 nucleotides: TGTGCCAGTAGCCACACAGGGACCGGGGAGCTGTTTTTT.

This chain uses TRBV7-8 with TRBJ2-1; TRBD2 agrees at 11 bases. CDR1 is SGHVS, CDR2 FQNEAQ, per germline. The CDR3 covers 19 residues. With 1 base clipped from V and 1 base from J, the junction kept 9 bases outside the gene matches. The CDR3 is CASSLVRLAGGTSYNEQFF. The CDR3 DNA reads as TGTGCCAGCAGCTTAGTAAGGCTAGCGGGAGGAACGTCCTACAATGAGCAGTTCTTC.

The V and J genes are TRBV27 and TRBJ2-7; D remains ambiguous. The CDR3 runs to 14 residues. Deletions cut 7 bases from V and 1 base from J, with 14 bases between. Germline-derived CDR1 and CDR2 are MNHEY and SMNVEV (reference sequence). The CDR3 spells CASKIRRDSYEQYF. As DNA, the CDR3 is TGTGCCAGCAAGATCAGGCGAGATTCCTACGAGCAGTACTTC.

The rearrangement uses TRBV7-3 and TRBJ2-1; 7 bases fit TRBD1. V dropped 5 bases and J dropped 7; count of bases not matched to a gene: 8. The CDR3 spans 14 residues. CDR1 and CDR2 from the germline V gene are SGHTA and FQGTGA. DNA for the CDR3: TGTGCCAGCAGCACTTCGGGACAGAGAAATGAGCAGTTCTTC. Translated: CASSTSGQRNEQFF.

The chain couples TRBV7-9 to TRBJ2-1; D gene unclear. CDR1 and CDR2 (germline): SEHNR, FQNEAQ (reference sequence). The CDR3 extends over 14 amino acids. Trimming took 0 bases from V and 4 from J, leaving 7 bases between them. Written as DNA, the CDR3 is TGTGCCAGCAGCTTAGCGTCCCAGTACAATGAGCAGTTCTTC. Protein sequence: CASSLASQYNEQFF.

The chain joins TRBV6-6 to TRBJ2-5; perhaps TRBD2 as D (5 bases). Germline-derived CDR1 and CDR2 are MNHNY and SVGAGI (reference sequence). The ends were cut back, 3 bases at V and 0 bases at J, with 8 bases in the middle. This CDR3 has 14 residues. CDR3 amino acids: CASSYFGNQETQYF. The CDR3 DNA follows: TGTGCCAGCAGTTATTTCGGGAACCAAGAGACCCAGTACTTC.

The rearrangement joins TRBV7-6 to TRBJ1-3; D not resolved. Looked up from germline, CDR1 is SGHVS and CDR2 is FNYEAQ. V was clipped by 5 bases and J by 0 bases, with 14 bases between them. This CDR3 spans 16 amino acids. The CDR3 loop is CASSLRTGNSGNTIYF. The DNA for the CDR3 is TGTGCCAGCAGCCTCAGGACGGGAAACTCTGGAAACACCATATATTTT. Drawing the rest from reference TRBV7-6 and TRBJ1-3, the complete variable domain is GAGVSQSPRYKVTKRGQDVALRCDPISGHVSLYWYRQALGQGPEFLTYFNYEAQQDKSGLPNDRFSAERPEGSISTLTIQRTEQRDSAMYRCASSLRTGNSGNTIYFGEGSWLTVV.

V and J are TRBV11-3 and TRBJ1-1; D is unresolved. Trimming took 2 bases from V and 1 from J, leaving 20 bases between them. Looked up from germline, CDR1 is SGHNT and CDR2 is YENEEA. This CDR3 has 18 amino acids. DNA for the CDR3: TGTGCCAGCAGCTTACCCCCCACCTACGCCTCAGGGAACACTGAAGCTTTCTTT. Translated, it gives CASSLPPTYASGNTEAFF.

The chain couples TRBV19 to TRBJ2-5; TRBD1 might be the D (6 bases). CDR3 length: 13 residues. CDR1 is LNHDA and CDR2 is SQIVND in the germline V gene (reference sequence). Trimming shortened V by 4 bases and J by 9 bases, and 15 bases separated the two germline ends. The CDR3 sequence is CASSTRGLGSQYF. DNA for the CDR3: TGTGCCAGTAGTACCAGGGGTCTAGGTTCCCAGTACTTC.

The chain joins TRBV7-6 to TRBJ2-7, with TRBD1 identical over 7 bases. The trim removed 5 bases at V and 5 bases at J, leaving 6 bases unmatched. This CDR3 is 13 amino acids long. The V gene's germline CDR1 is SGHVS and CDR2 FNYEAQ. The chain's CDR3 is CASSRNRGNEQYF. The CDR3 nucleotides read TGTGCCAGCAGCCGTAACAGGGGAAACGAGCAGTACTTC.

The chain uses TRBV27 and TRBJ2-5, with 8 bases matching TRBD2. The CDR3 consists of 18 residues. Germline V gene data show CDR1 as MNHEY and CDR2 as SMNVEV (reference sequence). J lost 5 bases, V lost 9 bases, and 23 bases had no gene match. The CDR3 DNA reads TGTGCCAGGGGCCGAAGGGACCAGACGATGGTAGCGGGGGAGACCCAGTACTTC. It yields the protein CARGRRDQTMVAGETQYF.

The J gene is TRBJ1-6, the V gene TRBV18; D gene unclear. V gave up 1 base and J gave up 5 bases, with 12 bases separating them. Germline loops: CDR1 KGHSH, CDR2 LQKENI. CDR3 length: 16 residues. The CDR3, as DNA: TGTGCCAGCTCACCACGGGCCCCTCAGAATAATTCACCCCTCCACTTT. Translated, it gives CASSPRAPQNNSPLHF.

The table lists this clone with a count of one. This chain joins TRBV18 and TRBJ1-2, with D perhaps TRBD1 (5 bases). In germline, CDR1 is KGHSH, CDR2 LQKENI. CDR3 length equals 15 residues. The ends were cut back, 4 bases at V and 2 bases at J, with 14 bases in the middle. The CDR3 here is CASSRDSLPNYGYTF. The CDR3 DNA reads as TGTGCCAGCTCACGGGACTCACTACCGAACTATGGCTACACCTTC.

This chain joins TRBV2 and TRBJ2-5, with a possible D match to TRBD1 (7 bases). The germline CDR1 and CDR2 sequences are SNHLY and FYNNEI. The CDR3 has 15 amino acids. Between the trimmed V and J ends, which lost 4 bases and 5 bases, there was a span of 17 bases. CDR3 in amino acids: CASSGGTVLEETQYF. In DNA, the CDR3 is TGTGCCAGCAGTGGCGGGACAGTCTTGGAGGAGACCCAGTACTTC. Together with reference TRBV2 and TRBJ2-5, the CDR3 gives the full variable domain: EPEVTQTPSHQVTQMGQEVILRCVPISNHLYFYWYRQILGQKVEFLVSFYNNEISEKSEIFDDQFSVERPDGSNFTLKIRSTKLEDSAMYFCASSGGTVLEETQYFGPGTRLLVL.

The chain's CDR3 is CASSLSPSQNTEAFF. CDR3 nucleotide sequence: TGTGCCAGCAGCTTAAGCCCATCCCAAAACACTGAAGCTTTCTTT. The chain combines TRBV11-2 with TRBJ1-1; D ambiguous. Germline values: CDR1 SGHAT, CDR2 FQNNGV. V was cut by 2 bases and J by 2 bases, with 12 bases left in between. CDR3 size: 15 residues.

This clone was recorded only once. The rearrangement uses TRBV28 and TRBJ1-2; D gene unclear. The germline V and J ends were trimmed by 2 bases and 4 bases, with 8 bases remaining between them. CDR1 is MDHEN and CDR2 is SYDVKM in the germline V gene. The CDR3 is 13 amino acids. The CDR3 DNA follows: TGTGCCAGCAGTTTAGCCTCAGGCTATGGCTACACCTTC. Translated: CASSLASGYGYTF.

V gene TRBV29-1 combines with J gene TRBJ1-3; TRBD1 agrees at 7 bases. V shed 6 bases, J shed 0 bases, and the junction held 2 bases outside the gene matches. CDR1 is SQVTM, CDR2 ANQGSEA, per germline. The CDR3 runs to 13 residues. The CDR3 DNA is TGCAGCGTCGGGACAGACTCTGGAAACACCATATATTTT. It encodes CSVGTDSGNTIYF.

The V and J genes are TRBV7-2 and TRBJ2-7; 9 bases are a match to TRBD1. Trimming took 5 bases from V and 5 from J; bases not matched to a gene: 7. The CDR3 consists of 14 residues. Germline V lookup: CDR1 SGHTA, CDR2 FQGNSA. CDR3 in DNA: TGTGCCAGCAGCCCTTATGACAGGGGGAACGAGCAGTACTTC. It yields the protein CASSPYDRGNEQYF.

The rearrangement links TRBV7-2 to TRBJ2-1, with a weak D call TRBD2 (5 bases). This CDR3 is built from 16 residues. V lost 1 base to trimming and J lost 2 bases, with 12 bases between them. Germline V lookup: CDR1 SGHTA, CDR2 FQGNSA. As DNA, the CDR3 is TGTGCCAGCAGCTTAGGTTGGGGAGAACCCTACAATGAGCAGTTCTTC. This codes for CASSLGWGEPYNEQFF.

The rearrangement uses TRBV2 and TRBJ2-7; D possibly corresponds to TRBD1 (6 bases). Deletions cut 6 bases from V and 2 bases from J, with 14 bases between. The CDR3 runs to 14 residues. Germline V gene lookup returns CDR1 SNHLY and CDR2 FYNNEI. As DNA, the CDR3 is TGTGCCAGCAGCGGACAAGGGGGTGCCTACGAGCAGTACTTC. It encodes CASSGQGGAYEQYF.

CDR3 protein: CASSRNTIYF. CDR3 bases: TGTGCCAGCAGCAGAAACACCATATATTTT. The chain has TRBV28 and TRBJ1-3; D ambiguous. With 6 bases removed from V and 5 bases from J, the gap between germline ends came to 2 bases. Germline V CDR1 and CDR2: MDHEN, SYDVKM. The CDR3 extends over 10 amino acids. Combining the CDR3 with reference TRBV28 and TRBJ1-3 gives the whole variable domain DVKVTQSSRYLVKRTGEKVFLECVQDMDHENMFWYRQDPGLGLRLIYFSYDVKMKEKGDIPEGYSVSREKKERFSLILESASTNQTSMYLCASSRNTIYFGEGSWLTVV.

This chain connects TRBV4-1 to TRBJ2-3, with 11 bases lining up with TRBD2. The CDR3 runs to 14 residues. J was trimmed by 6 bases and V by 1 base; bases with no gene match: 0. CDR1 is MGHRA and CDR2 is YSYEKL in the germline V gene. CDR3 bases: TGCGCCAGCAGCCAAGGACTAGCGGGGGATACGCAGTATTTT. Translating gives CASSQGLAGDTQYF.